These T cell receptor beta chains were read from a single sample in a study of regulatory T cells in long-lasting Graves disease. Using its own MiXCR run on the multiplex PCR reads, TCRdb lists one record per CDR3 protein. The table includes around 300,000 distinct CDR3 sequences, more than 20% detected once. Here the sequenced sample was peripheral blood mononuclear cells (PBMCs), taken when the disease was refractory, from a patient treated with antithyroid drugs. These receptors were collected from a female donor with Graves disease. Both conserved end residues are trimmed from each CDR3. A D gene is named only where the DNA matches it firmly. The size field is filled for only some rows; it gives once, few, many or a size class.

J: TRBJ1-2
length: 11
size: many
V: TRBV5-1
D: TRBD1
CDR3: ASRPVTGSGYT

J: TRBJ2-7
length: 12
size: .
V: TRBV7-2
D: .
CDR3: ASSFAQGGYEQY

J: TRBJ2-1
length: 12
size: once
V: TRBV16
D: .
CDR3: ASSQGSSYNEQF

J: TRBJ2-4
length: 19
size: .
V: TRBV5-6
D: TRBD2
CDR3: ASSLALAGVGLWGAKNIQY

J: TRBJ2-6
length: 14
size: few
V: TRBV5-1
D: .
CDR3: ASSHQGGSGANVLT

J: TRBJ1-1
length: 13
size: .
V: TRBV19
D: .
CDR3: ASSMMVWPSREAF

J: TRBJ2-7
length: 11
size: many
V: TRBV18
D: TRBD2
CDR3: ASSRGLGGEQY

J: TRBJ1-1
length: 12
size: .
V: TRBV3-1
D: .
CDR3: ASTRDFSGTEAF

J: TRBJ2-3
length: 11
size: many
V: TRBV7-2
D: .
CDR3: ASSFAITDTQY

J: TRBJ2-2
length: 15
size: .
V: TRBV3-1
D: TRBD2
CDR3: ASSRTAGGTNTGELF

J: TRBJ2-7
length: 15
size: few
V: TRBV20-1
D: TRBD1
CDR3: SAGELQGALWAYEQY

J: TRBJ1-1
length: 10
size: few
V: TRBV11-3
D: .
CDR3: ASSDSRGVAF

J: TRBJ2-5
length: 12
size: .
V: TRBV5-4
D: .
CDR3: ASSPKDGQETQY

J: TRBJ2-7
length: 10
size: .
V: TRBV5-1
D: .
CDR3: ASSLVAEEQY

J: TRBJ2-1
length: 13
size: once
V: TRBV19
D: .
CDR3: ASGRGGGNYNEQF

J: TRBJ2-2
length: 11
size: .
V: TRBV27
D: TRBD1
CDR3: ASGDRGAGELF

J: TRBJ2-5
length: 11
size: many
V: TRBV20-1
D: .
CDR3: SADTTGQETQY

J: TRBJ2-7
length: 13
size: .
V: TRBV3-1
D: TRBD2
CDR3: ASSQAGLAGYEQY

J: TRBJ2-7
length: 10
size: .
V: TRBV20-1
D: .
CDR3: SARTGPYEQY

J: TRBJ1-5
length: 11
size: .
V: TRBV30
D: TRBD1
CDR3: AWATGTGAPQH

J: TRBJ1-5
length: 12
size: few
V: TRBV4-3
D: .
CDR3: ASSQVSGEQPQH

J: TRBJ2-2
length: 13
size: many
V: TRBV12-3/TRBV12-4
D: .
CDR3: ASSEVFGLTGELF

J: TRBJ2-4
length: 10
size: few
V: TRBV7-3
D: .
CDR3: ASSFLVGFQY

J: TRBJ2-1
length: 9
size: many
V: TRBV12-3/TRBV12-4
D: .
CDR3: ASSFTDEQF

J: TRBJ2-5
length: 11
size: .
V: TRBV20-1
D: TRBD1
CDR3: SARKTGKETQY

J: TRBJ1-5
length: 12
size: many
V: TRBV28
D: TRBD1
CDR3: ASSFGQGNQPQH

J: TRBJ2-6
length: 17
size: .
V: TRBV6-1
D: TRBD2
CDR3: ASKLSGGVLSSGANVLT

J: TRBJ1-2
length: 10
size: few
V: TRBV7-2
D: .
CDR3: ASQRGNYGYT

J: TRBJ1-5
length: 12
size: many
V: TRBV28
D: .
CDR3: ASRNQGRNQPQH